The sequence of this T cell receptor (beta chain) was determined in a study of regulatory T cells in long-lasting Graves disease. Study-level findings and limits: Accuracy might have suffered from few samples.

V lost 4 bases to trimming and J lost 5 bases; unmatched junction nucleotides: 6. This CDR3 is built from 14 residues. Per germline, CDR1 SGHAT and CDR2 FQNNGV. Ten or more counts support this clonotype. Its antigen is currently unknown. The authors built TCR beta libraries using iRepertoire HTBI primers and Arm-PCR of CDR3 regions. Each CDR3 protein is one row after TCRdb ran MiXCR on the multiplex PCR reads. The repertoire holds 400,000 to 500,000 distinct CDR3 sequences, with 14% to 15% as singletons. Sample time point: newly diagnosed GD, antithyroid drugs for less than 3 months. PBMC RNA was the source of the TCR library. The same data also went into a second study, on T cells in Graves' hyperthyroidism and ophthalmopathy.

The TCR was taken from a woman between 25 and 40 years old with Graves disease. The rearrangement joins TRBV11-2 to TRBJ1-1; the match to TRBD1 covers 8 bases. This specimen consisted of peripheral blood mononuclear cells (PBMCs), obtained at new diagnosis, from a patient treated with antithyroid drugs. CDR3 region: CASSSGQGVTEAFF. The CDR3 DNA is TGTGCCAGCAGCTCTGGACAGGGTGTTACTGAAGCTTTCTTT.